This entry features one T cell receptor (beta chain) sequence. Its specificity is unknown. The data derive from a study of memory CD4+ T cells and cytomegalovirus serostatus. Overall study findings and caveats: Suggested: most of the CMV-linked TCR signature lies in CD4+ memory cells.

TCRdb's copy holds only in-frame clones and misses some; the assay was immunoSEQ multiplex PCR. The sample has 41,000 or so clones; more than 75% are singletons. Single viable CD3+CD4+CD8-CD45RO+ cells were sorted as the memory CD4+ T cells. Serum IgG to CMV pp150, pp28, p38 and p52 defined serostatus. The sequencing input was memory CD4+ T cells from blood. The receptor's source is an adult in good health and CMV-seronegative.

The DNA of the CDR3 is TGTGCCAGCAGCGTAGGACCGCAATCCGAAGAGACCCAGTACTTC. This encodes CASSVGPQSEETQYF. V usage is TRBV9 and J usage is TRBJ2-5, with D unclear. V lost 0 bases and J 3 bases, leaving 12 bases between the germline ends. Per the germline V gene, CDR1 is SGDLS and CDR2 is YYNGEE. This CDR3 contains 15 residues.